This T cell receptor (beta chain) emerged from a study of shared clonotypes between healthy human individuals. General study results and limits: Sampling included only blood; tissue repertoires likely differ.

With ten immunoSEQ deep assay plates, unsorted PBMC DNA underwent sequencing. Repertoires were generated with immunoSEQ multiplex PCR, while TCRdb's copy carries only in-frame clones and drops some. The data contain about 460,000 clones, around 77% of them singletons. Points on this clone: Its antigen remains unknown.

Some 84 million PBMCs supplied genomic DNA for unsorted samples. The specimen was PBMCs. This sequence was found in a woman between 40 and 50 years old in good health. Some clones in this sample may be carry-over from other donors' samples.

CDR3 in amino acids: CASSFKSSGGYTF. For the CDR3, the DNA is TGTGCCAGCAGCTTTAAGTCCTCCGGTGGCTACACCTTC. The V gene is TRBV7-9, the J gene TRBJ1-2; no clear D. From germline, CDR1 is SEHNR and CDR2 FQNEAQ (reference sequence). The CDR3 is 13 residues long. With 3 bases removed from V and 7 bases from J, the gap between germline ends came to 12 bases.